These 19 T cell receptor beta chains were sequenced from one sample in a study of identical twins. TCRdb fed the 5' RACE reads into MiXCR, producing one record per CDR3 protein. Among around 1.7 million distinct CDR3 sequences listed, roughly a third were seen once. Sequencing used cord blood. These receptors all come from a newborn girl in good health.

This clonotype was seen only a few times. The chain combines TRBV6-2 or TRBV6-3 with TRBJ1-1; D perhaps matches TRBD1 (5 bases). V lost 4 bases to trimming and J lost 2 bases, with 11 bases between them. The CDR3 covers 14 residues. The germline gives CDR1 MNHEY, CDR2 SVGEGT. Here the CDR3 reads CASSSTGHNTEAFF. The CDR3, as DNA: TGTGCCAGCAGTTCGACCGGACACAACACTGAAGCTTTCTTT.

This clonotype has only a few counts. The gene calls are TRBV6-6 and TRBJ2-3; a possible D gene is TRBD2 (6 bases). CDR1 is MNHNY, CDR2 SVGAGI, per germline (reference sequence). Trimming took 6 bases from V and 0 from J, leaving 13 bases between them. The CDR3 covers 15 residues. The CDR3 reads CASRNRGSSTDTQYF. CDR3 DNA: TGTGCCAGCAGGAACCGGGGGTCTAGCACAGATACGCAGTATTTT.

This chain connects TRBV24-1 to TRBJ2-1; D uncertain. Germline CDR1 reads KGHDR; CDR2 reads SFDVKD. CDR3 length: 18 residues. The ends were cut back, 5 bases at V and 2 bases at J, with 21 bases in the middle. CDR3 amino acids: CATSVSSGGPDAYNEQFF. The CDR3 DNA is TGTGCCACCAGTGTGTCGTCGGGTGGGCCAGACGCCTACAATGAGCAGTTCTTC.

In its sample, this clonotype was seen a few times. This rearrangement joins TRBV6-1 to TRBJ2-3; the match to TRBD1 covers 9 bases. Germline V gene lookup returns CDR1 MNHNS and CDR2 SASEGT. This CDR3 spans 16 amino acids. V lost 2 bases, J lost 3 bases, and 6 bases stayed unmatched. Written as DNA, the CDR3 is TGTGCCAGCAGTGAACTATCGACAGGGGGTACAGATACGCAGTATTTT. Translated, it gives CASSELSTGGTDTQYF.

The J gene is TRBJ2-7, the V gene TRBV20-1; D is undetermined. V was cut by 0 bases and J by 0 bases, with 12 bases left in between. The CDR3 extends over 15 amino acids. CDR1 and CDR2 (germline): DFQATT, SNEGSKA (reference sequence). CDR3 residues: CSARDEAVDSYEQYF. The CDR3 nucleotides are TGCAGTGCTAGAGATGAGGCAGTAGACTCCTACGAGCAGTACTTC.

The V and J genes are TRBV28 and TRBJ2-7; TRBD2 agrees at 7 bases. Germline V gene data show CDR1 as MDHEN and CDR2 as SYDVKM. This CDR3 contains 13 residues. Trimming took 8 bases from V and 0 from J; bases not matched to a gene: 4. Written as DNA, the CDR3 is TGTGCCAGCGTCGGGGGGTTCTCCTACGAGCAGTACTTC. It yields the protein CASVGGFSYEQYF.

This clonotype appeared many times. The V gene is TRBV5-1, the J gene TRBJ2-5; D is ambiguous. V shed 1 base and J shed 5 bases, with 6 bases lying between them. CDR3 size: 12 residues. Germline loops: CDR1 SGHRS, CDR2 YFSETQ. The DNA of the CDR3 is TGCGCCAGCAGCTTGTTCCTTGAGACCCAGTACTTC. Translated, it gives CASSLFLETQYF. Together with reference TRBV5-1 and TRBJ2-5, the CDR3 gives the full variable domain: KAGVTQTPRYLIKTRGQQVTLSCSPISGHRSVSWYQQTPGQGLQFLFEYFSETQRNKGNFPGRFSGRQFSNSRSEMNVSTLELGDSALYLCASSLFLETQYFGPGTRLLVL.

The chain uses TRBV9 and TRBJ2-7, with a tentative D call TRBD2 (5 bases). CDR3 length: 15 residues. V was trimmed by 3 bases and J by 3 bases, leaving 16 bases between them. The germline V gene has CDR1 SGDLS and CDR2 YYNGEE. The CDR3 loop is CASSAQDEGFYEQYF. The CDR3 DNA sequence: TGTGCCAGCAGCGCCCAAGACGAGGGATTCTACGAGCAGTACTTC.

The chain uses TRBV30 and TRBJ1-1, with D perhaps matching TRBD1 (5 bases). Germline loops: CDR1 GTSNPN, CDR2 SVGIG (reference sequence). The CDR3 loop spans 13 amino acids. With 0 bases removed from V and 6 bases from J, the gap between germline ends came to 11 bases. In DNA, the CDR3 is TGTGCCTGGAGTGTACTGGGAGGGGCTGAAGCTTTCTTT. This codes for CAWSVLGGAEAFF.

There are a few counts of this clonotype. The chain has TRBV20-1 and TRBJ2-1, with D perhaps TRBD1 (5 bases). V was shortened by 4 bases and J by 1 base, with 11 bases between the two germline ends. There are 14 residues in the CDR3. Germline assignment: CDR1 DFQATT and CDR2 SNEGSKA (reference sequence). The CDR3 is CSANLDKSYNEQFF. The CDR3 DNA is TGCAGTGCTAATCTGGACAAATCCTACAATGAGCAGTTCTTC.

The V call is TRBV20-1, the J call TRBJ2-1; D is uncertain. Germline V gives CDR1 DFQATT, CDR2 SNEGSKA (reference sequence). This CDR3 spans 19 amino acids. Trimming stripped 4 bases from V and 0 bases from J, with 25 bases between. The CDR3 region is CSAIAPRGGGSSSYNEQFF. CDR3 DNA sequence: TGCAGTGCTATTGCCCCACGCGGTGGTGGGTCGAGCTCCTACAATGAGCAGTTCTTC.

The chain joins TRBV7-9 to TRBJ2-1, with TRBD2 matching over 10 bases. The CDR3 is 15 amino acids. Trimming removed 3 bases from V and 10 bases from J; junction bases left unmatched: 9. Germline assignment: CDR1 SEHNR and CDR2 FQNEAQ (reference sequence). The CDR3 DNA follows: TGTGCCAGCAGCTTGGGGAGCGGGAGGGCCTTCGAGCAGTTCTTC. This encodes CASSLGSGRAFEQFF.

This clonotype has more than one count but fewer than ten. The chain has TRBV28 and TRBJ2-3; 8 bases align to TRBD2. Germline V lookup: CDR1 MDHEN, CDR2 SYDVKM. The CDR3 spans 15 residues. V shed 3 bases and J 2 bases; nucleotides not matched to a gene: 4. CDR3 sequence (DNA): TGTGCCAGCAGTTTGCCGGGAGGGACCACAGATACGCAGTATTTT. It translates to CASSLPGGTTDTQYF.

This clonotype was picked up a small number of times. This sequence joins TRBV6-5 and TRBJ2-1; D unclear. Germline V gives CDR1 MNHEY, CDR2 SVGAGI. Trimming removed 2 bases from V and 5 bases from J, with 7 bases in between. The CDR3 covers 13 residues. The CDR3 here is CASSYAPNNEQFF. CDR3 nucleotides: TGTGCCAGCAGTTACGCGCCTAACAATGAGCAGTTCTTC.

The V and J genes are TRBV9 and TRBJ2-1; D possibly matches TRBD1 or TRBD2 (6 bases each). Germline CDR1 reads SGDLS; CDR2 reads YYNGEE. Between the trimmed V and J ends, which lost 2 bases and 4 bases, there was a span of 10 bases. This CDR3 is 14 amino acids long. CDR3 amino acids: CASSVEGGYNEQFF. CDR3 DNA: TGTGCCAGCAGCGTCGAAGGGGGGTACAATGAGCAGTTCTTC.

In this sample, this clonotype turned up a few times. The rearrangement uses TRBV6-6 and TRBJ1-1, with D tentatively TRBD1 (6 bases). The CDR3 runs 13 residues. Germline V gene sequence: CDR1 MNHNY, CDR2 SVGAGI (reference sequence). V was cut by 6 bases and J by 7 bases, with 15 bases left in between. In DNA, the CDR3 is TGTGCCAGCAGGTCCTCCAGGGGAGGTGAAGCTTTCTTT. It yields the protein CASRSSRGGEAFF.

Comment on this clonotype: Germline is not matched at one junction end, which may reflect a read error. The chain links TRBV11-1 to TRBJ2-7; D possibly corresponds to TRBD2 (5 bases). Germline CDR1 and CDR2: SGHAT and FQDESV (reference sequence). This CDR3 region has 13 residues. CDR3 bases: TGTGCCAGCAGCTTCGCGGGTTACTACGAGCGGTACTTC. Its translation is CASSFAGYYERYF.

This clonotype was observed a few times. The J gene is TRBJ2-1, the V gene TRBV5-1, with 7 bases aligning to TRBD1. This CDR3 is built from 12 residues. V shed 4 bases and J 13 bases; nucleotides not matched to a gene: 8. Germline V gene data show CDR1 as SGHRS and CDR2 as YFSETQ. The CDR3 DNA reads TGCGCCAGCAGCCTAAGACAGGGTGAACAGTTCTTC. Residues: CASSLRQGEQFF.

The gene calls are TRBV21-1 and TRBJ1-2. TRBV21-1 is termed a pseudogene. This CDR3 has 18 residues. The CDR3 DNA sequence: TGTGCCAGCAGCAAAGACCGGGAGGGAGAAGGGCCTAGGTATGGCTACACCTTC. Protein sequence: CASSKDREGEGPRYGYTF.